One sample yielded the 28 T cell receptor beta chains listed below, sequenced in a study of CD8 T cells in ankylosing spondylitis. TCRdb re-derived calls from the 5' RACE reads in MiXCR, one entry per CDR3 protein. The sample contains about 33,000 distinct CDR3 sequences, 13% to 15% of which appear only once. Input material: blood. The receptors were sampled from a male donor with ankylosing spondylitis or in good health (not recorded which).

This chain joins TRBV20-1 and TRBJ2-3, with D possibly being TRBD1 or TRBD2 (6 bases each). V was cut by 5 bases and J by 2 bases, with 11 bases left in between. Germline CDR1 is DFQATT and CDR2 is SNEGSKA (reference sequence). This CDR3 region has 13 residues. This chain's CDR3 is CSARRGHTDTQYF. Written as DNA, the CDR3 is TGCAGTGCTCGCCGGGGGCACACAGATACGCAGTATTTT.

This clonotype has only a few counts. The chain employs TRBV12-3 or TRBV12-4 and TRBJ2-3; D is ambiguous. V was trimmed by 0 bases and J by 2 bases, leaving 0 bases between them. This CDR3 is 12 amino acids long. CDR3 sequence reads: CASSLATDTQYF. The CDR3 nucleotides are TGTGCCAGCAGTTTAGCCACAGATACGCAGTATTTT.

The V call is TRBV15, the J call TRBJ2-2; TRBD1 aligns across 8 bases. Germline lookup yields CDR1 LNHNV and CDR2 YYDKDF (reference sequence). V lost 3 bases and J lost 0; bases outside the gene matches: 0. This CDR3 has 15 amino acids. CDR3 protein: CATSRDRANTGELFF. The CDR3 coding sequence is TGTGCCACCAGCAGGGACAGGGCGAACACCGGGGAGCTGTTTTTT. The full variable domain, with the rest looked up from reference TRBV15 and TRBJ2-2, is DAMVIQNPRYQVTQFGKPVTLSCSQTLNHNVMYWYQQKSSQAPKLLFHYYDKDFNNEADTPDNFQSRRPNTSFCFLDIRSPGLGDTAMYLCATSRDRANTGELFFGEGSRLTVL.

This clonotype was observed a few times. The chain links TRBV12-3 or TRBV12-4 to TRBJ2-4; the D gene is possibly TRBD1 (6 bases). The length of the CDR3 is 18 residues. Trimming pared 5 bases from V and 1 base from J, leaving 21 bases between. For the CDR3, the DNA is TGTGCCAGCAGTCAACCTGACAGGCCTGATGCGGCCAAAAACATTCAGTACTTC. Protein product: CASSQPDRPDAAKNIQYF.

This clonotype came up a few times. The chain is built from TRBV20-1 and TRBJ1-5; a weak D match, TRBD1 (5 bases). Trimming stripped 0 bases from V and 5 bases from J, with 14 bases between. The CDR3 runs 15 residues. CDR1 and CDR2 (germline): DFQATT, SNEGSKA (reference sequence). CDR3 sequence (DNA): TGCAGTGCTAGAGATCTTCCAGGGAGAGATCAGCCCCAGCATTTT. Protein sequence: CSARDLPGRDQPQHF.

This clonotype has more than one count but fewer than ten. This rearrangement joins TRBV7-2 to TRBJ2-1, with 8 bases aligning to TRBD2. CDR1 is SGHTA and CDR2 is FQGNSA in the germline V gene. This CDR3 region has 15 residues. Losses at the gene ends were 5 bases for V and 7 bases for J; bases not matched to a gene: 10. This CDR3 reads CASSQAGARGNEQFF. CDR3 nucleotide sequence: TGTGCCAGCAGCCAAGCGGGGGCGCGAGGGAATGAGCAGTTCTTC.

The CDR3 bases are TGCAGCGTGCAATCCATGTACACCGGGGAGCTGTTTTTT. Protein product: CSVQSMYTGELFF. This rearrangement joins TRBV29-1 to TRBJ2-2; D call uncertain. The length of the CDR3 is 13 residues. Germline V gene lookup returns CDR1 SQVTM and CDR2 ANQGSEA. V gave up 6 bases and J gave up 3 bases, with 11 bases separating them.

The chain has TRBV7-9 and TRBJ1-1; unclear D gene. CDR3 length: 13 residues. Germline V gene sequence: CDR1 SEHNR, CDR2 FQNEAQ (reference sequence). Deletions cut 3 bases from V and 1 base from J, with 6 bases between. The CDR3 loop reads CASSFSGNTEAFF. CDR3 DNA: TGTGCCAGCAGCTTCTCGGGGAACACTGAAGCTTTCTTT. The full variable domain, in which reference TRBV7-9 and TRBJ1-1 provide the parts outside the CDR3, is DTGVSQNPRHKITKRGQNVTFRCDPISEHNRLYWYRQTLGQGPEFLTYFQNEAQLEKSRLLSDRFSAERPKGSFSTLEIQRTEQGDSAMYLCASSFSGNTEAFFGQGTRLTVV.

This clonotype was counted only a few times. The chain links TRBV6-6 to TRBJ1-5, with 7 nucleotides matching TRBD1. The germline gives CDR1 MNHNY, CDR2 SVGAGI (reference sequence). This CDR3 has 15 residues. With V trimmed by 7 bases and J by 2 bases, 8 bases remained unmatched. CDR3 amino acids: CASTDAGTGNQPQHF. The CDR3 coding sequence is TGTGCCAGCACCGACGCCGGGACAGGCAATCAGCCCCAGCATTTT.

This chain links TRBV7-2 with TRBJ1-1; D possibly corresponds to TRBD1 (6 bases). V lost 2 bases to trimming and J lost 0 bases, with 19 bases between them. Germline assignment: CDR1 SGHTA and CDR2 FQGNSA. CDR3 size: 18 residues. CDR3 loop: CASSLFGAGALMNTEAFF. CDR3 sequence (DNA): TGTGCCAGCAGCTTATTTGGTGCGGGGGCCCTAATGAACACTGAAGCTTTCTTT. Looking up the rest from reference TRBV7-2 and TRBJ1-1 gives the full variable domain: GAGVSQSPSNKVTEKGKDVELRCDPISGHTALYWYRQSLGQGLEFLIYFQGNSAPDKSGLPSDRFSAERTGGSVSTLTIQRTQQEDSAVYLCASSLFGAGALMNTEAFFGQGTRLTVV.

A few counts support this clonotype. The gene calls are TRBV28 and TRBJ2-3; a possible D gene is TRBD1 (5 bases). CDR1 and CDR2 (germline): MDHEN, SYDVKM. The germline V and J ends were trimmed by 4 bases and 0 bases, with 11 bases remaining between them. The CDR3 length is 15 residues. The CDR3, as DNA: TGTGCCAGCAGTTCTAGGGGTGGAAGCACAGATACGCAGTATTTT. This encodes CASSSRGGSTDTQYF.

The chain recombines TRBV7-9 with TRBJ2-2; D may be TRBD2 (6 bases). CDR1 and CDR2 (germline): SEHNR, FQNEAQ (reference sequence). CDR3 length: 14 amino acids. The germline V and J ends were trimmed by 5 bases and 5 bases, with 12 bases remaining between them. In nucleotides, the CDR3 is TGTGCCAGCAGCGAGCGGGCCTATACCGGGGAGCTGTTTTTT. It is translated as CASSERAYTGELFF.

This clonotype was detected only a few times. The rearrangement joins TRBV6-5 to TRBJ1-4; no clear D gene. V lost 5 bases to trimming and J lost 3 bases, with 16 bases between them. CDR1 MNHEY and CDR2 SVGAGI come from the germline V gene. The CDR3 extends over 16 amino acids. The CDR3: CASSKTLREANEKLFF. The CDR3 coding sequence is TGTGCCAGCAGTAAAACGCTTCGGGAGGCTAATGAAAAACTGTTTTTT.

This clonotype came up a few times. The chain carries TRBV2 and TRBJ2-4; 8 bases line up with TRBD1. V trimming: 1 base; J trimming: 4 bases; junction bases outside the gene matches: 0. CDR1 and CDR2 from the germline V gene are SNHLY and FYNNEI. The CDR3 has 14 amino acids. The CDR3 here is CASSEGQGKNIQYF. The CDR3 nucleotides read TGTGCCAGCAGTGAAGGACAGGGGAAAAACATTCAGTACTTC. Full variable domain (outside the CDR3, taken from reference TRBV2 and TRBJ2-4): EPEVTQTPSHQVTQMGQEVILRCVPISNHLYFYWYRQILGQKVEFLVSFYNNEISEKSEIFDDQFSVERPDGSNFTLKIRSTKLEDSAMYFCASSEGQGKNIQYFGAGTRLSVL.

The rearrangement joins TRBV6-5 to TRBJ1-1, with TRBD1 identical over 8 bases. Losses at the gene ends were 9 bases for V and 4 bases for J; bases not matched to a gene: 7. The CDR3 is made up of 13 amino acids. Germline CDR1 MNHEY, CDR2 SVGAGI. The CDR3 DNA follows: TGTGCCAGTCGACAGGGGTCGTCCACTGAAGCTTTCTTT. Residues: CASRQGSSTEAFF.

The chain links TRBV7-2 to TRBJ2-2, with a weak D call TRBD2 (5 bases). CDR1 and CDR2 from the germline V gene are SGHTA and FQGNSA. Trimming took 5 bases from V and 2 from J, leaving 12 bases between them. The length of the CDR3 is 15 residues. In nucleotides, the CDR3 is TGTGCCAGCAGCACTGGAGGACGAAACACCGGGGAGCTGTTTTTT. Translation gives CASSTGGRNTGELFF.

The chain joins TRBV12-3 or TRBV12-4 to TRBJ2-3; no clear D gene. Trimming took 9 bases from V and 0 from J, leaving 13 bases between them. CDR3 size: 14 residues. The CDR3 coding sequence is TGTGCCAGTTCCTCAGGCAGAAGCACAGATACGCAGTATTTT. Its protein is CASSSGRSTDTQYF.

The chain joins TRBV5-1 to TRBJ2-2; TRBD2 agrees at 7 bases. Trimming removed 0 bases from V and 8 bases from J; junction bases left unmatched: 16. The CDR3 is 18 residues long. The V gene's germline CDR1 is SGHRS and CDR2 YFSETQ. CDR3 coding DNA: TGCGCCAGCAGCTTGGCCCTCGGGCCCCAGCGGGATGTAGGGGAGCTGTTTTTT. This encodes CASSLALGPQRDVGELFF. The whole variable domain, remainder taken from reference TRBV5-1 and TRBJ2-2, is KAGVTQTPRYLIKTRGQQVTLSCSPISGHRSVSWYQQTPGQGLQFLFEYFSETQRNKGNFPGRFSGRQFSNSRSEMNVSTLELGDSALYLCASSLALGPQRDVGELFFGEGSRLTVL.

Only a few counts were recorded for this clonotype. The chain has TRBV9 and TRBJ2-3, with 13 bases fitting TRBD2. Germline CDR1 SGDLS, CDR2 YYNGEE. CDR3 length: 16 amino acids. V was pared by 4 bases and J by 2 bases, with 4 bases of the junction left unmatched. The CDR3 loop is CASSIGTSGVTDTQYF. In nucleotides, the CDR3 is TGTGCCAGCAGCATCGGGACTAGCGGGGTCACAGATACGCAGTATTTT.

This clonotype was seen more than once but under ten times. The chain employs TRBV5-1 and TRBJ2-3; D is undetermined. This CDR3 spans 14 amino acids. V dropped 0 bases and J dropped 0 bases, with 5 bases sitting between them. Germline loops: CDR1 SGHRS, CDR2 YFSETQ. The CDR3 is CASSLVLSTDTQYF. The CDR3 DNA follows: TGCGCCAGCAGCTTGGTGCTGAGCACAGATACGCAGTATTTT.

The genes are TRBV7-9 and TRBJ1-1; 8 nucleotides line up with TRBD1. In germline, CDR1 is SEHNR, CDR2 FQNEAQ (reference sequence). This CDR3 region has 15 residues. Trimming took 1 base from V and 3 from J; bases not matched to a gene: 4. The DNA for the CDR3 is TGTGCCAGCAGCTTAGACCTACAGGGGGACACTGAAGCTTTCTTT. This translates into CASSLDLQGDTEAFF.

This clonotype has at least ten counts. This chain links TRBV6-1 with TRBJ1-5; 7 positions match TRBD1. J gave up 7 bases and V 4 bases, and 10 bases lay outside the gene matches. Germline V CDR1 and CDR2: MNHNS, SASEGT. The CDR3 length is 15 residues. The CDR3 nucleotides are TGTGCCAGCAGTGCCCGGACAGGTGGGGGGCAGCCCCAGCATTTT. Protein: CASSARTGGGQPQHF.

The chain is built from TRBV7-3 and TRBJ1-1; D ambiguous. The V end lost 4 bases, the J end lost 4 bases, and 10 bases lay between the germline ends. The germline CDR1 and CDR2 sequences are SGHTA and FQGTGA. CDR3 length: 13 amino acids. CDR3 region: CASSSSLGTEAFF. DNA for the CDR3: TGTGCCAGCAGCTCCTCGCTCGGCACTGAAGCTTTCTTT.

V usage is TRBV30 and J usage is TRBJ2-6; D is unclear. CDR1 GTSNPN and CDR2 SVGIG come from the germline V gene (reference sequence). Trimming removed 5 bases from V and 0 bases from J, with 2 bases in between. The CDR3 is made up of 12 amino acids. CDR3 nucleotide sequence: TGTGCCTGGGACTCTGGGGCCAACGTCCTGACTTTC. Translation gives CAWDSGANVLTF. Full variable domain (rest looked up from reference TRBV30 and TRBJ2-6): SQTIHQWPATLVQPVGSPLSLECTVEGTSNPNLYWYRQAAGRGLQLLFYSVGIGQISSEVPQNLSASRPQDRQFILSSKKLLLSDSGFYLCAWDSGANVLTFGAGSRLTVL.

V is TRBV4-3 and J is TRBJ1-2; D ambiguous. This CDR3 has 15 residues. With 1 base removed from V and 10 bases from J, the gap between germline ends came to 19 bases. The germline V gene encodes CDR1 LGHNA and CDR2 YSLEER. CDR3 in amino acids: CASSQGVSGYGDYTF. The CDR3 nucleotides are TGCGCCAGCAGCCAAGGTGTGTCGGGATATGGTGACTACACCTTC.

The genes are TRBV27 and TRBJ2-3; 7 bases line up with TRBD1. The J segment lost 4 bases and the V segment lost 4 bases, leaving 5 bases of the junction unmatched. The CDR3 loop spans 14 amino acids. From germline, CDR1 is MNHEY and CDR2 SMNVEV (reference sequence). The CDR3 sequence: CASSYRGRADTQYF. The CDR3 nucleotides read TGTGCCAGCAGTTACAGGGGTAGGGCAGATACGCAGTATTTT.

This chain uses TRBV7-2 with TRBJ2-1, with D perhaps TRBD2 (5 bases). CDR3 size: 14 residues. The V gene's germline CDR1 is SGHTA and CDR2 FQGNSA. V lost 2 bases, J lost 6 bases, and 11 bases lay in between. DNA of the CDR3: TGTGCCAGCAGCTTAAGGAGCGGACTCAATGAGCAGTTCTTC. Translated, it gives CASSLRSGLNEQFF.

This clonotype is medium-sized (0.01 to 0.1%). The CDR3 loop reads CASSLAEESNTGELFF. DNA of the CDR3: TGTGCCAGCAGCTTAGCGGAGGAGTCGAACACCGGGGAGCTGTTTTTT. The chain carries TRBV7-8 and TRBJ2-2; weak D call: TRBD2 (5 bases). This CDR3 is 16 amino acids long. Germline CDR1 SGHVS, CDR2 FQNEAQ. The V and J ends lost 0 bases and 0 bases respectively, with 8 bases between them.